This T cell receptor beta chain derives from a study of human T cells and chemical hapten exposure. The sample's time point: patch test 1, 2 weeks after DPC sensitization. Treatment specified: therapeutic diphenylcyclopropenone sensitization with weekly scalp DPC. This clonotype was counted ten times or more. MiXCR, run by TCRdb on the RACE reads, gives a single entry per CDR3 protein. In the table there are approximately 340,000 distinct CDR3 sequences, around 6.9% of which are singletons. J gave up 3 bases and V 2 bases, and 3 bases lay outside the gene matches. The CDR3 covers 15 residues. The germline gives CDR1 SGHAT, CDR2 FQNNGV.

Sequencing used whole blood, obtained in connection with sensitization to the hapten diphenylcyclopropenone (DPC). The V and J genes are TRBV11-2 and TRBJ2-3; 9 bases agree with TRBD2. The TCR comes from a woman aged 18 to 35 with alopecia areata. Some clones in this sample may be carry-over from other donors' samples. The CDR3 DNA reads TGTGCCAGCAGCTTATGGCTAGCGGGGACAGATACGCAGTATTTT. Protein product: CASSLWLAGTDTQYF.